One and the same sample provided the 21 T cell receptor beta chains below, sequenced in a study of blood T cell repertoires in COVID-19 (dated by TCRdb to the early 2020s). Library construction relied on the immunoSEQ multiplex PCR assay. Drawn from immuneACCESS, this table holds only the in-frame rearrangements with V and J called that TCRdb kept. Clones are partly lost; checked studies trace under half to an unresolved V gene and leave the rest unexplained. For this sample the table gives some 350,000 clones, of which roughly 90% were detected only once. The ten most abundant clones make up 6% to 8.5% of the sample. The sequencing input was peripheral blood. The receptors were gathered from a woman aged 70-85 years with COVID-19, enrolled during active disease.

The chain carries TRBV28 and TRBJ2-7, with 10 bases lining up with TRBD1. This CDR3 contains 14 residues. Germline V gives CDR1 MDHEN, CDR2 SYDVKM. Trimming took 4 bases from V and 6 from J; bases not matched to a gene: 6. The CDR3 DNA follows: TGTGCCAGCAGTTCTCGGACAGGGGGGCTCGAGCAGTACTTC. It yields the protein CASSSRTGGLEQYF.

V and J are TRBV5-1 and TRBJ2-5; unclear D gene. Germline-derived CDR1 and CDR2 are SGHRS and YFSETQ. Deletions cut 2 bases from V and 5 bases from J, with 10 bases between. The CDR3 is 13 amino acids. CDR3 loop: CASSFQTWETQYF. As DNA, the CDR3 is TGCGCCAGCAGCTTCCAGACTTGGGAGACCCAGTACTTC.

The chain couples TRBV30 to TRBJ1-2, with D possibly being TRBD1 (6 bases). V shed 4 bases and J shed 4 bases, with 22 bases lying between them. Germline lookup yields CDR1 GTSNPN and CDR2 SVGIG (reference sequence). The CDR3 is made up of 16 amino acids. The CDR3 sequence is CAWKVGGGRPPYGYTF. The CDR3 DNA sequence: TGTGCCTGGAAGGTCGGCGGGGGCCGCCCGCCCTATGGCTACACCTTC. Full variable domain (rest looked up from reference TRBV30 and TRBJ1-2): SQTIHQWPATLVQPVGSPLSLECTVEGTSNPNLYWYRQAAGRGLQLLFYSVGIGQISSEVPQNLSASRPQDRQFILSSKKLLLSDSGFYLCAWKVGGGRPPYGYTFGSGTRLTVV.

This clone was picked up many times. This CDR3 reads CASSLYNGVVTDTQYF. The CDR3 DNA is TGTGCCAGCAGTCTGTATAACGGGGTGGTCACAGATACGCAGTATTTT. This chain connects TRBV7-6 to TRBJ2-3, with TRBD2 as a possible D gene (5 bases). There are 16 residues in the CDR3. The germline CDR1 and CDR2 sequences are SGHVS and FNYEAQ. V was pared by 6 bases and J by 2 bases, with 18 bases between.

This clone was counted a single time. CDR3 sequence (DNA): TGTGCCTGTGCCGACAGGGAACAAGAGACCCAGTACTTC. It codes for CACADREQETQYF. V usage is TRBV30 and J usage is TRBJ2-5; 7 bases are shared with TRBD1. Looked up from germline, CDR1 is GTSNPN and CDR2 is SVGIG (reference sequence). Germline trimming cut 6 bases from V and 2 bases from J; bases unmatched to any gene: 6. This CDR3 is built from 13 residues.

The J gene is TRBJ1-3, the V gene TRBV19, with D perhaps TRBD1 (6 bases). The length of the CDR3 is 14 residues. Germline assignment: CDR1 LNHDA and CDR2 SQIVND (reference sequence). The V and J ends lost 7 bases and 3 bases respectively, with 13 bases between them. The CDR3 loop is CASTLRQDGNTIYF. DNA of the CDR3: TGTGCCAGTACCCTCAGACAGGATGGAAACACCATATATTTT.

The CDR3 DNA is TGTGCCAGCTCACCACCGTCCAGGGGGCCCACTGAAGCTTTCTTT. This sequence encodes CASSPPSRGPTEAFF. This chain connects TRBV18 to TRBJ1-1, with 8 bases lining up with TRBD1. The CDR3 sequence is 15 residues long. Losses at the gene ends were 0 bases for V and 4 bases for J; bases not matched to a gene: 4. Germline CDR1 KGHSH, CDR2 LQKENI.

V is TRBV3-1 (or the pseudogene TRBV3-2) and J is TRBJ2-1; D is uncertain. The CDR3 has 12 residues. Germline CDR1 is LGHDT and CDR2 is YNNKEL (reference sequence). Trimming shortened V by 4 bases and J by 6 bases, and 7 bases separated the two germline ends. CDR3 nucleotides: TGTGCCAGCAGCCCGTCGGGCAATGAGCAGTTCTTC. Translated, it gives CASSPSGNEQFF.

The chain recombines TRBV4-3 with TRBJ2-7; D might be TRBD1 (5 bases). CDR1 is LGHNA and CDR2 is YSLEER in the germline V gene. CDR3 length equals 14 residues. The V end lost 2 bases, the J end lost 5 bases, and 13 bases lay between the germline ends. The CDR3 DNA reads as TGCGCCAGCAGCCAAATTACAGGAGCCAACGAGCAGTACTTC. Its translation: CASSQITGANEQYF.

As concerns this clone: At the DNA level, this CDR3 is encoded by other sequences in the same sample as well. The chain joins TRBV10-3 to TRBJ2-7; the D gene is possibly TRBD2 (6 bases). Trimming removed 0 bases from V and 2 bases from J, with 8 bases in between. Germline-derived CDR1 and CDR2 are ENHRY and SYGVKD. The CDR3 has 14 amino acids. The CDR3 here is CAISESGGPYEQYF. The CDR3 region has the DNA TGTGCCATCAGTGAGTCGGGGGGTCCCTACGAGCAGTACTTC.

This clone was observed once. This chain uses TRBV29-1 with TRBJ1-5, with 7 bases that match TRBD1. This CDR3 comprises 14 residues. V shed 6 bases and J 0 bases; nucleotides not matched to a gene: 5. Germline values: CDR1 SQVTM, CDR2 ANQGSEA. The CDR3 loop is CSVRTGFSNQPQHF. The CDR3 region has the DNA TGCAGCGTACGGACAGGCTTTAGCAATCAGCCCCAGCATTTT.

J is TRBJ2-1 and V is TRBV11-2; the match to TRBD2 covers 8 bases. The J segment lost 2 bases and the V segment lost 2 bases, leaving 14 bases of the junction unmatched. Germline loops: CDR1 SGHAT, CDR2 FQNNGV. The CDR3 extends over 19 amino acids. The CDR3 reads CASSLRPGLLAVTYNEQFF. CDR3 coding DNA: TGTGCCAGCAGCTTAAGGCCGGGATTACTAGCGGTGACCTACAATGAGCAGTTCTTC.

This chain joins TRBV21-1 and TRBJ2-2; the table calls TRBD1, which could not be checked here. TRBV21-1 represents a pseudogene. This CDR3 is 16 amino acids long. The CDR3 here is CASSSTTGANTGELFF. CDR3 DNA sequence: TGTGCCAGCAGCAGCACGACAGGGGCGAACACCGGGGAGCTGTTTTTT.

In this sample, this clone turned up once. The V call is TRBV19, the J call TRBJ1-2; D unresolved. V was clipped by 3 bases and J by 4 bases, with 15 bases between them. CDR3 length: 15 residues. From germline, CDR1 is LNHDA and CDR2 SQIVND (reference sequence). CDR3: CASSIPLGTRYGYTF. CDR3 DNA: TGTGCCAGTAGTATTCCCCTGGGCACCCGCTATGGCTACACCTTC. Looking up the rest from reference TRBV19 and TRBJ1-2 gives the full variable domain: DGGITQSPKYLFRKEGQNVTLSCEQNLNHDAMYWYRQDPGQGLRLIYYSQIVNDFQKGDIAEGYSVSREKKESFPLTVTSAQKNPTAFYLCASSIPLGTRYGYTFGSGTRLTVV.

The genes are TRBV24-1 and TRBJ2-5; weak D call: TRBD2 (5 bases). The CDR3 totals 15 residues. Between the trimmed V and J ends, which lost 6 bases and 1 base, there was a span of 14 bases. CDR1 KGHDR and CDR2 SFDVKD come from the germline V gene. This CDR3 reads CATSRGGLIQETQYF. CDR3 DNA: TGTGCCACCAGTCGGGGTGGACTTATCCAAGAGACCCAGTACTTC.

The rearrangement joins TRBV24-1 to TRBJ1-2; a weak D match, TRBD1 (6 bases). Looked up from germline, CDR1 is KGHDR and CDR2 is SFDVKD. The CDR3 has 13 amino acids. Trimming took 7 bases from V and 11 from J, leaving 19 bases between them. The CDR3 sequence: CATSPGGASGYTF. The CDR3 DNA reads TGTGCCACCAGCCCGGGGGGGGCTAGTGGGTACACCTTC.

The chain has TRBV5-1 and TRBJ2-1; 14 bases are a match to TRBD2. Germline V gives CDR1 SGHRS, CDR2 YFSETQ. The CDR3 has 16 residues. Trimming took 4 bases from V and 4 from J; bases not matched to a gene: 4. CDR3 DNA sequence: TGCGCCAGCAGCCCCCGGACTAGCGGGGGGTACAATGAGCAGTTCTTC. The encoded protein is CASSPRTSGGYNEQFF.

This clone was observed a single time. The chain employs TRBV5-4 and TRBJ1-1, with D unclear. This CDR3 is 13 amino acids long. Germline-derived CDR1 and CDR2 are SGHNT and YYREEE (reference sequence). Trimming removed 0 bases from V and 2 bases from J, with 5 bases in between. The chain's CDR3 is CASSLDKNTEAFF. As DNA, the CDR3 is TGTGCCAGCAGCTTGGACAAAAACACTGAAGCTTTCTTT.

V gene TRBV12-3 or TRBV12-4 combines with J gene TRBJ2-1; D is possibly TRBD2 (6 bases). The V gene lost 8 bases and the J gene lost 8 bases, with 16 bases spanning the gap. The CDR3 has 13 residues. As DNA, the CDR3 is TGTGCCAGCGGGGGGAAGGATCGGGATGAGCAGTTCTTC. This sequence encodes CASGGKDRDEQFF.

CDR3 nucleotides: TGCGCCAGCTGGCGTCAGGGCCCTAACACTGAAGCTTTCTTT. It specifies CASWRQGPNTEAFF. The rearrangement uses TRBV23-1 and TRBJ1-1; perhaps TRBD1 as D (5 bases). TRBV23-1 is placed among ORFs of uncertain function. The CDR3 sequence is 14 residues long. The V gene lost 8 bases and the J gene lost 2 bases, with 15 bases spanning the gap.

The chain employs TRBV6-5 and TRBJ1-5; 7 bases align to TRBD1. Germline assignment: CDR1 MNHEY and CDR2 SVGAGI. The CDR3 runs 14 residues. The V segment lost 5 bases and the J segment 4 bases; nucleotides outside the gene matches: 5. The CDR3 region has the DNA TGTGCCAGCAGTACCGTGACAGGGAATCAGCCCCAGCATTTT. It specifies CASSTVTGNQPQHF.